The clone carrying this T cell receptor beta chain has more than one count but fewer than ten. Its antigen remains unidentified. TCRdb independently ran MiXCR on the RT-PCR reads; one entry per CDR3 protein. Of almost 250,000 distinct CDR3 sequences in the sample, more than 9% were seen once. This sample is drawn from a study of response to subunit inactivated influenza vaccine. CDR3 length: 14 residues. The J segment lost 4 bases and the V segment lost 7 bases, leaving 8 bases of the junction unmatched. Germline V gene data show CDR1 as MNHNS and CDR2 as SASEGT. Whole-study findings and limits: There was a suggestion from the authors that each seasonal influenza vaccination recruits few new T cells.

The sequences come from non-naive T cells sorted from PBMCs, collected about 14 days before vaccination. The rearrangement links TRBV6-1 to TRBJ2-7, with 9 positions matching TRBD2. This TCR came from a man between 50 and 59 years old who received an inactivated influenza vaccine. This CDR3 is CASIFLAGPYEQYF. DNA of the CDR3: TGTGCCAGCATCTTCCTAGCGGGACCTTACGAGCAGTACTTC.